Sequencing of this T cell receptor beta chain was carried out in a study of T cell responses to AZD1222 COVID-19 vaccine. With 1 base removed from V and 0 bases from J, the gap between germline ends came to 7 bases. This CDR3 is built from 15 residues. CDR1 is LGHDT and CDR2 is YNNKEL in the germline V gene (reference sequence). General study points: A mostly white British donor set with more females was recruited, and clonal diversity was possibly underestimated. Repertoire sampling happened only post peak T cell response. CD4 TCRs linked to vaccination spanned spike, dominating at 160-218 and 743-854.

This clone was detected once. Its antigen is as yet unknown. The method was immunoSEQ multiplex PCR; TCRdb's version includes in-frame clones alone and lacks a portion of them. The sample yields around 150,000 clones, around 94% seen once. The sequencing here drew on peripheral blood, taken on day 0 of AZD1222 vaccination. The receptor's source is an adult in good health. V and J are TRBV3-1 (or the pseudogene TRBV3-2) and TRBJ1-3; D is unclear. This CDR3 reads CASSQVRNSGNTIYF. The CDR3 nucleotides read TGTGCCAGCAGCCAAGTCAGAAACTCTGGAAACACCATATATTTT.